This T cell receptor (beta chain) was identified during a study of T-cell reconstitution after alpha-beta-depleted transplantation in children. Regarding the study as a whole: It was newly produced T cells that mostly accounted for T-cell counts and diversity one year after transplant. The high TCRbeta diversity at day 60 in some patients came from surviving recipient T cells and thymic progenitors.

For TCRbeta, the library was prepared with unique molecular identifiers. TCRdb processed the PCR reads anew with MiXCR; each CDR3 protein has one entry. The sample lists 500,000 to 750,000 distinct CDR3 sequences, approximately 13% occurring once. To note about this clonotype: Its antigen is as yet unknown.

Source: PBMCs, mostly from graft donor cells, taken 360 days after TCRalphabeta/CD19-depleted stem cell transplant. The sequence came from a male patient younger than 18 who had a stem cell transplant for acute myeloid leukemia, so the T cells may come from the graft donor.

Here the CDR3 DNA reads TGTGCCAGCAGTTTAACGGTCTTTACCACAGATACGCAGTATTTT. This encodes CASSLTVFTTDTQYF. The chain has TRBV27 and TRBJ2-3; no definite D call. V was trimmed by 2 bases and J by 2 bases, leaving 11 bases between them. The CDR3 contains 15 residues. Germline-derived CDR1 and CDR2 are MNHEY and SMNVEV (reference sequence).